Each of the 8 T cell receptor beta chains below was sequenced from the same sample in a study of Ad26.COV2.S vaccination and SARS-CoV-2 variants. Treatment described: around 19 received Ad26.COV2.S at low or high dose, single or two shots; 5 received placebo; per-sample allocation not given. Collection of the samples took place on day 63 after the first injection of vaccine or placebo. TCRdb's table, derived via immunoSEQ multiplex PCR, lists solely in-frame clones and lacks some. The sample consists of fewer than 900,000 clones, 80% to 90% of them appearing once. Specimen: peripheral blood, collected in a trial of Ad26.COV2.S vaccine versus placebo. The origin of the receptors is a person aged 18-65 years who received the Ad26.COV2.S COVID-19 vaccine or a placebo.

In DNA, the CDR3 is TGTGCCAGCAGCTCCCTAGCGGGAGTCCACGAGCAGTACTTC. Residues: CASSSLAGVHEQYF. The chain recombines TRBV7-8 with TRBJ2-7; 10 nucleotides align to TRBD2. Per the germline V gene, CDR1 is SGHVS and CDR2 is FQNEAQ. The CDR3 is 14 amino acids. V was clipped by 4 bases and J by 5 bases; unmatched bases: 5. Complete variable domain (other parts from reference TRBV7-8 and TRBJ2-7): GAGVSQSPRYKVAKRGQDVALRCDPISGHVSLFWYQQALGQGPEFLTYFQNEAQLDKSGLPSDRFFAERPEGSVSTLKIQRTQQEDSAVYLCASSSLAGVHEQYFGPGTRLTVT.

The gene calls are TRBV19 and TRBJ2-3; D ambiguous. V was shortened by 2 bases and J by 4 bases, with 10 bases between the two germline ends. The CDR3 sequence is 14 residues long. Germline V CDR1 and CDR2: LNHDA, SQIVND (reference sequence). CDR3 sequence: CASSIISRPDTQYF. CDR3 coding DNA: TGTGCCAGTAGTATAATTTCCCGACCAGATACGCAGTATTTT.

This clone occurred once. The V and J genes are TRBV6-5 and TRBJ2-7; D is ambiguous. Germline CDR1 reads MNHEY; CDR2 reads SVGAGI. Between the trimmed V and J ends, which lost 4 bases and 2 bases, there was a span of 12 bases. The CDR3 extends over 14 amino acids. CDR3 coding DNA: TGTGCCAGCAGTTTCTCTAGTACCGCCTACGAGCAGTACTTC. It specifies CASSFSSTAYEQYF.

This chain uses TRBV12-5 with TRBJ2-5; 8 bases map to TRBD2. V lost 6 bases to trimming and J lost 4 bases; unmatched junction nucleotides: 13. The CDR3 contains 16 residues. CDR1 is LGHNT, CDR2 FRNRAP, per germline. DNA for the CDR3: TGTGCTAGTGGGCCCCCGGCGGGGGGTACCGGAGAGACCCAGTACTTC. Its protein is CASGPPAGGTGETQYF.

This clone was seen a single time. The V call is TRBV6-5, the J call TRBJ2-7, with D perhaps being TRBD1 or TRBD2 (5 bases each). Germline CDR1 is MNHEY and CDR2 is SVGAGI. V was shortened by 10 bases and J by 1 base, with 20 bases between the two germline ends. This CDR3 is built from 15 residues. Written as DNA, the CDR3 is TGTGCCACCTCTACCCCGGGGACGGCGTCCTACGAGCAGTACTTC. Amino acid sequence: CATSTPGTASYEQYF.

This clone was observed a single time. This chain joins TRBV4-2 and TRBJ2-7, with 9 bases lining up with TRBD2. V shed 0 bases and J 4 bases; nucleotides not matched to a gene: 4. The CDR3 runs 15 residues. From germline, CDR1 is LGHNA and CDR2 YNFKEQ. The CDR3 here is CASSQERTSEYEQYF. CDR3 sequence (DNA): TGTGCCAGCAGCCAAGAAAGGACTAGCGAGTACGAGCAGTACTTC.

The chain is built from TRBV6-5 and TRBJ1-2; D might be TRBD1 (5 bases). V was trimmed by 7 bases and J by 7 bases, leaving 16 bases between them. The CDR3 is made up of 13 amino acids. Germline V CDR1 and CDR2: MNHEY, SVGAGI. CDR3 sequence (DNA): TGTGCCAGCAAAGCCCTCCGGCAGGGTGGCTACACCTTC. Translation: CASKALRQGGYTF.

V is TRBV3-1 (or the pseudogene TRBV3-2) and J is TRBJ1-3; D call uncertain. From germline, CDR1 is LGHDT and CDR2 YNNKEL (reference sequence). Trimming left V 1 base short and J 3 bases short, with 7 bases between. This CDR3 is 14 amino acids long. As DNA, the CDR3 is TGTGCCAGCAGCCAAGGGGTACTTGGAAACACCATATATTTT. Its translation is CASSQGVLGNTIYF.